Included here is one TCR beta chain sequence, with context. From germline, CDR1 is MNHEY and CDR2 SVGAGI. The length of the CDR3 is 14 residues. Trimming at V came to 5 bases and at J to 5 bases, leaving 7 bases not matched to a gene. These data originate in a study of cytomegalovirus exposure and HLA in healthy donors. Study overall: The early release's HLA-typed donors yielded tens of millions of unique TCRs.

The study ran its PCR with 60 Vbeta and 13 Jbeta primers. Study processing details: Later reanalysis found 60 million to 90 million unique TCR beta chains, roughly 10 million of them shared. Produced via immunoSEQ multiplex PCR; TCRdb's table is partial and in-frame only. V, J and clone size were drawn from that table, and D and trimming were deduced from the DNA. This table holds roughly 180,000 clones, around 80% found once. The V call is TRBV6-5, the J call TRBJ2-3; 7 bases line up with TRBD2. The sequencing input was PBMCs. This TCR was sampled from a woman aged 60-70 years in good health and CMV-seropositive. Written as DNA, the CDR3 is TGTGCCAGCAGTCCTCCGGGACTATTAGATACGCAGTATTTT. It encodes CASSPPGLLDTQYF.